One sample yielded the 12 T cell receptor beta chains listed below, sequenced in a study of immune evolution from preneoplasia to lung adenocarcinoma (dated by TCRdb to about 2021). The library was generated by the immunoSEQ multiplex PCR assay. TCRdb's version of the immuneACCESS table is confined to in-frame rearrangements and falls short of the full clone set. An unresolved V gene accounts for under half of the shortfall where checked; the remainder is of unknown origin. The sample table records about 12,000 clones; under 90% of these occur just once. The ten top clones hold about 3.8% of the sample. The source material was FFPE tissue from an adenomatous hyperplasia lung lesion. The cell subset or site label for this specimen denotes: atypical adenomatous hyperplasia (AAH), lung preneoplasia. These receptors came from a person aged 50-69 years with lung adenocarcinoma.

The rearrangement uses TRBV5-1 and TRBJ2-1; 8 nucleotides align to TRBD2. The CDR3 sequence is 17 residues long. Germline CDR1 and CDR2: SGHRS and YFSETQ. The ends lost 0 bases at V and 8 bases at J; junction bases unmatched: 13. The chain's CDR3 is CASSLESSGARFDEQFF. The CDR3 coding sequence is TGCGCCAGCAGCTTGGAGAGTAGCGGGGCCCGTTTTGATGAGCAGTTCTTC.

The chain joins TRBV18 to TRBJ1-2; D possibly corresponds to TRBD1 (6 bases). Trimming shortened V by 3 bases and J by 2 bases, and 7 bases separated the two germline ends. The CDR3 length is 13 residues. Germline V gives CDR1 KGHSH, CDR2 LQKENI. This CDR3 reads CASSPDRNYGYTF. CDR3 nucleotide sequence: TGTGCCAGCTCACCGGACAGAAACTATGGCTACACCTTC.

The chain recombines TRBV5-6 with TRBJ1-5, with 8 positions matching TRBD1. Trimming took 3 bases from V and 1 from J; bases not matched to a gene: 6. Per the germline V gene, CDR1 is SGHDT and CDR2 is YYEEEE. The CDR3 has 16 residues. CDR3: CASSSGTGGSNQPQHF. The CDR3 DNA follows: TGTGCCAGCAGCTCTGGGACAGGTGGGAGCAATCAGCCCCAGCATTTT.

The rearrangement joins TRBV14 to TRBJ2-2; 7 nucleotides align to TRBD1. The J segment lost 7 bases and the V segment lost 1 base, leaving 6 bases of the junction unmatched. CDR1 and CDR2 (germline): SGHDN, FVKESK. CDR3 length equals 15 residues. As DNA, the CDR3 is TGTGCCAGCAGCCAAGGGACAGGCATTTTCGGGGAGCTGTTTTTT. This encodes CASSQGTGIFGELFF. The variable domain in full, completed from reference TRBV14 and TRBJ2-2, reads EAGVTQFPSHSVIEKGQTVTLRCDPISGHDNLYWYRRVMGKEIKFLLHFVKESKQDESGMPNNRFLAERTGGTYSTLKVQPAELEDSGVYFCASSQGTGIFGELFFGEGSRLTVL.

The chain carries TRBV2 and TRBJ2-1; 9 nucleotides match TRBD1. The trim removed 2 bases at V and 14 bases at J, leaving 7 bases unmatched. Germline CDR1 SNHLY, CDR2 FYNNEI. CDR3 length equals 13 residues. The CDR3 DNA is TGTGCCAGCAGTGAAAACCTGGGACAGGGCGAGTTCTTC. Translated, it gives CASSENLGQGEFF.

The chain links TRBV6-1 to TRBJ2-2, with TRBD2 identical over 8 bases. CDR3 length equals 14 residues. Germline V CDR1 and CDR2: MNHNS, SASEGT. V was pared by 9 bases and J by 2 bases, with 5 bases of the junction left unmatched. The CDR3 protein is CASYGGDNTGELFF. The CDR3 DNA reads as TGTGCCAGTTACGGGGGGGATAACACCGGGGAGCTGTTTTTT.

This chain links TRBV7-2 with TRBJ2-3; 7 bases are a match to TRBD1. The CDR3 contains 13 residues. V was pared by 2 bases and J by 11 bases, with 7 bases of the junction left unmatched. Germline V lookup: CDR1 SGHTA, CDR2 FQGNSA. The CDR3 here is CASSLNPAGGQYF. The CDR3 coding sequence is TGTGCCAGCAGCTTAAACCCGGCAGGGGGGCAGTATTTT.

The rearrangement links TRBV18 to TRBJ2-7; 7 nucleotides match TRBD1. CDR1 and CDR2 from the germline V gene are KGHSH and LQKENI. Germline trimming cut 6 bases from V and 6 bases from J; bases unmatched to any gene: 14. The CDR3 has 15 amino acids. Here the CDR3 reads CASSPGQRLFGEQYF. As DNA, the CDR3 is TGTGCCAGCTCGCCGGGACAGAGGTTGTTTGGCGAGCAGTACTTC.

This clone has just a few counts. The rearrangement links TRBV19 to TRBJ2-1, with TRBD2 matching over 13 bases. V lost 8 bases to trimming and J lost 10 bases; unmatched junction nucleotides: 5. Germline values: CDR1 LNHDA, CDR2 SQIVND (reference sequence). The CDR3 has 13 residues. In nucleotides, the CDR3 is TGTGCCAGTGCGGGACTAGCGGGATCAGAGCAGTTCTTC. Translating it yields CASAGLAGSEQFF.

The chain couples TRBV7-8 to TRBJ2-7; TRBD1 or TRBD2 may be the D gene (5 bases each). The CDR3 length is 15 residues. The V end was cut by 7 bases, the J end by 2 bases, with 18 bases between. From germline, CDR1 is SGHVS and CDR2 FQNEAQ. The CDR3 reads CASIQSGHRTYEQYF. The CDR3 nucleotides are TGTGCCAGCATCCAAAGCGGACACCGGACCTACGAGCAGTACTTC.

This clone was counted once. V usage is TRBV4-1 and J usage is TRBJ2-1; D is uncertain. The CDR3 spans 12 residues. The V end lost 5 bases, the J end lost 6 bases, and 8 bases lay between the germline ends. Germline loops: CDR1 MGHRA, CDR2 YSYEKL. The CDR3, as DNA: TGCGCCAGCAGCTATTTCGGCAATGAGCAGTTCTTC. Protein: CASSYFGNEQFF.

The V call is TRBV6-1, the J call TRBJ1-3; D gene ambiguous. The CDR3 extends over 14 amino acids. Germline CDR1 MNHNS, CDR2 SASEGT. Deletions cut 4 bases from V and 3 bases from J, with 10 bases between. CDR3 residues: CASSAGLGGNTIYF. Written as DNA, the CDR3 is TGTGCCAGCAGTGCGGGGTTAGGTGGAAACACCATATATTTT.